A few counts support the clone carrying this T cell receptor (beta chain). Antigen: not known. Germline values: CDR1 SGHKS, CDR2 YYEKEE (reference sequence). This CDR3 is built from 16 residues. The trim removed 3 bases at V and 2 bases at J, leaving 5 bases unmatched. The sample is drawn from a study of T-cell reconstitution after alpha-beta-depleted transplantation in children. Broader study findings: TCRbeta diversity was high at day 60 in some patients (a result of surviving recipient T cells and thymic progenitors). Reported findings indicate that, about two months after transplant, alpha-beta T cells came from several hundred expanded clones, which were derived from non-depleted graft cells. Once a year had passed after transplant, T-cell counts and diversity came mostly from newly produced T cells.

Preparation of the TCRbeta library was carried out with unique molecular identifiers. TCRdb re-called the PCR reads with MiXCR, one entry per CDR3 protein. The profile shows hundreds of thousands of distinct CDR3 sequences, about an eighth of them singletons. The starting material was PBMCs, mostly from graft donor cells, obtained 360 days after TCRalphabeta/CD19-depleted stem cell transplant. V gene TRBV5-5 combines with J gene TRBJ2-5; TRBD1 matches at 12 bases. This receptor was taken from a male patient younger than 18 who had a stem cell transplant for acute myeloid leukemia, so the T cells may come from the graft donor. CDR3 DNA sequence: TGTGCCAGCAGCTACGGGGACAGGGGGCGTCAAGAGACCCAGTACTTC. Its protein is CASSYGDRGRQETQYF.